This TCR beta chain was sequenced in a study of shared clonotypes between healthy human individuals. Samples underwent the assay at deep level. Here immunoSEQ multiplex PCR was the method, and the copy in TCRdb shows in-frame clones only, minus some. The sample carries some 600,000 clones, approximately 96% recorded once. Germline V gene sequence: CDR1 LNHDA, CDR2 SQIVND (reference sequence). The CDR3 contains 14 residues. With V trimmed by 4 bases and J by 3 bases, 6 bases remained unmatched. Positively selected for CCR7, the CD45RO-negative cells used as naive CD8 cells excluded terminally differentiated effector memory CD45RA+ cells.

This clonotype originated in a woman aged 30 to 39 in good health. The chain joins TRBV19 to TRBJ2-7; TRBD2 matches at 7 bases. The sequencing input was naive CD8+ T cells sorted from blood. Here the CDR3 reads CASSTRLAYYEQYF. The DNA for the CDR3 is TGTGCCAGTAGTACGAGACTAGCCTACTACGAGCAGTACTTC.